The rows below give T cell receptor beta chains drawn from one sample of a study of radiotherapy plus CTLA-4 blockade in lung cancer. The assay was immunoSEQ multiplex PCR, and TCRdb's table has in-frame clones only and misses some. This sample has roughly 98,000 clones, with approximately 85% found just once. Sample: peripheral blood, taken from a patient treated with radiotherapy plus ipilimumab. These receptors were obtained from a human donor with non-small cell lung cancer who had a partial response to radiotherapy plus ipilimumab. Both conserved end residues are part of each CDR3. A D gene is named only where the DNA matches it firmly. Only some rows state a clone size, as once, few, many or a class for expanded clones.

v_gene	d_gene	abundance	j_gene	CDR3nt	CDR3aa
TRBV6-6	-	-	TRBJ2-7	TGTGCCAGCAGGGCGCAAGTTGGTAGTAGGAGCCGCGAGCAGTACTTC	CASRAQVGSRSREQYF
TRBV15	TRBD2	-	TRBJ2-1	TGTGCCACCAGCCCTTTGCGGGAGATGGACAATGAGCAGTTCTTC	CATSPLREMDNEQFF
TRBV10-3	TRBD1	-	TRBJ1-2	TGTGCCATCAGTCTGGACAGGGTGAGGGGCTACACCTTC	CAISLDRVRGYTF
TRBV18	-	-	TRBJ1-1	TGTGCCAGCTCACCGGGCAGGGCGAGCACTGAAGCTTTCTTT	CASSPGRASTEAFF
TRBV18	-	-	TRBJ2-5	TGTGCCAGCTCACGAGGGCAGAAAGAGACCCAGTACTTC	CASSRGQKETQYF
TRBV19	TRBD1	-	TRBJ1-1	TGTGCCAGTAGTCTGGGACAGGGGGGAATCACTGAAGCTTTCTTT	CASSLGQGGITEAFF
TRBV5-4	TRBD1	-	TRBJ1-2	TGTGCCAGCAGCTCGGACAGGCAGAGAACTAACTATGGCTACACCTTC	CASSSDRQRTNYGYTF
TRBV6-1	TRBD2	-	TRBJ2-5	TGTGCCAGCAGTGACAGGAGCGGGGGGGAGACCCAGTACTTC	CASSDRSGGETQYF
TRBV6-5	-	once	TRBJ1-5	TGTGCCAGCAGATTAGACAGCGTCAATCAGCCCCAGCATTTT	CASRLDSVNQPQHF
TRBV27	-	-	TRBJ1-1	TGTGCCAGCAGTTCATTCGGTGAAGCTTTCTTT	CASSSFGEAFF
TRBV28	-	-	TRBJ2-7	TGTGCCAGCAGTGGGGGCGGATCCTACGAGCAGTACTTC	CASSGGGSYEQYF
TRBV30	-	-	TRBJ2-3	TGTGCCTGGAGTCCCGGCGGGACCTCCGCAGATACGCAGTATTTT	CAWSPGGTSADTQYF
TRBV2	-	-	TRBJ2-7	TGTGCCAGCAGTGAACAACGCCTAGCCTCCTACGAGCAGTACTTC	CASSEQRLASYEQYF
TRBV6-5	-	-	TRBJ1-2	TGTGCCAGCAGTTACGACAGCGGGCCCTATGGCTACACCTTC	CASSYDSGPYGYTF
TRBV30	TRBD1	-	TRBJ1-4	TGTGCCTGGAGTGTAGGACAGGCCCGTCAGGAAAAACTGTTTTTT	CAWSVGQARQEKLFF
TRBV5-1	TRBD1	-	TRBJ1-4	TGCGCCAGCAGCTTGGCGGGCAGGGGGAATGAAAAACTGTTTTTT	CASSLAGRGNEKLFF
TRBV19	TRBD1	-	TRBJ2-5	TGTGCCAGTAGGATGACAGGGGGCGATGAGACCCAGTACTTC	CASRMTGGDETQYF
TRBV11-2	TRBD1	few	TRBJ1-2	TGTGCCAGCAGCTACGACAGGGGGCAGGACGGCTACACCTTC	CASSYDRGQDGYTF
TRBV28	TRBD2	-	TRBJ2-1	TGTGCCAGCAGTCCCTCAAGTAGCGGGAGAACGGGTGAGCAGTTCTTC	CASSPSSSGRTGEQFF
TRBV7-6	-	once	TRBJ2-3	TGTGCCAGCAGCTTCCGGGATACGCAGTATTTT	CASSFRDTQYF
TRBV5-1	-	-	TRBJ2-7	TGCGCCAGCAGTCCTGCGGGGCAGGGTGCTGCGGAGCAGTACTTC	CASSPAGQGAAEQYF
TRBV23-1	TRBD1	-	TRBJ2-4	TGCGCCAGCGCCGACAGGGACGACATTCAGTACTTC	CASADRDDIQYF
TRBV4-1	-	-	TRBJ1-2	TGCGCCAGCAGCCAGTACGGGTCCGAGAGCGGCTACACCTTC	CASSQYGSESGYTF
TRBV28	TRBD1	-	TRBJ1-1	TGTGCCAGCCGCTTACAGGGGCCTGAAGCTTTCTTT	CASRLQGPEAFF
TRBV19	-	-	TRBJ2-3	TGTGCCAGTAGTTCACACCGGGACAAGGGCACAGATACGCAGTATTTT	CASSSHRDKGTDTQYF
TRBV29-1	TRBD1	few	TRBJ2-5	TGCAGCACGGACAGGGGGCGTGAGACCCAGTACTTC	CSTDRGRETQYF
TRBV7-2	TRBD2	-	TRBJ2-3	TGTGCCAGCAGCTTCGGGAGGGGAGGGGATACGCAGTATTTT	CASSFGRGGDTQYF
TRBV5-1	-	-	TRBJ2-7	TGCGCCAGCGGACCCCTGGGAGGGGGATACGAGCAGTACTTC	CASGPLGGGYEQYF
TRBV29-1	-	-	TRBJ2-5	TGCAGCGTTGTGCGTCAGGACAAAGAGACCCAGTACTTC	CSVVRQDKETQYF
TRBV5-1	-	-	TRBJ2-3	TGCGCCAGCAGCTTGGCCGGGACCGGGGGAGATACGCAGTATTTT	CASSLAGTGGDTQYF
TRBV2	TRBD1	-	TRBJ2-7	TGTGCCAGCACCTTGGACAGGGAGGAAGAGCAGTACTTC	CASTLDREEEQYF
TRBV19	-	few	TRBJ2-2	TGTGCCAGTAGTATATGGATCCAGGCGAACACCGGGGAGCTGTTTTTT	CASSIWIQANTGELFF
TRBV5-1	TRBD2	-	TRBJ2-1	TGCGCCAGCTGGGGGAGACTAGCGGGAGGTAGCTCCTACAATGAGCAGTTCTTC	CASWGRLAGGSSYNEQFF